These 16 T cell receptor beta chains came from one sample sequenced in a study of T cells in Graves' hyperthyroidism and ophthalmopathy. The CDR3 regions of TCR beta were amplified from RNA transcripts. The HTBI primer set was used in a first-round RT-PCR of the TCR CDR3. TCRdb independently ran MiXCR on the multiplex PCR reads; one entry per CDR3 protein. The sample holds 350,000 or so distinct CDR3 sequences, 17% seen once. Sequenced input: blood. The receptors were gathered from a woman aged 25 to 39 with Graves' hyperthyroidism that later progressed to Graves' ophthalmopathy.

This clonotype showed up many times. The chain combines TRBV11-2 with TRBJ2-3; 16 bases match TRBD2. This CDR3 region has 16 residues. The trim removed 10 bases at V and 0 bases at J, leaving 4 bases unmatched. Germline V lookup: CDR1 SGHAT, CDR2 FQNNGV. The CDR3, as DNA: TGTGCCACCGGGACTAGCGGGGGGGCTAGCACAGATACGCAGTATTTT. Translated, it gives CATGTSGGASTDTQYF. The full variable domain, completed using reference TRBV11-2 and TRBJ2-3, is EAGVAQSPRYKIIEKRQSVAFWCNPISGHATLYWYQQILGQGPKLLIQFQNNGVVDDSQLPKDRFSAERLKGVDSTLKIQPAKLEDSAVYLCATGTSGGASTDTQYFGPGTRLTVL.

Ten or more counts support this clonotype. The rearrangement links TRBV27 to TRBJ2-1; D unclear. V lost 4 bases and J lost 4, with 11 bases in between. CDR3 size: 14 residues. The germline gives CDR1 MNHEY, CDR2 SMNVEV (reference sequence). CDR3 loop: CASSSISAYNEQFF. The CDR3 DNA reads as TGTGCCAGCAGTTCCATTTCAGCGTACAATGAGCAGTTCTTC.

This sequence joins TRBV28 and TRBJ1-1, with TRBD1 as a possible D gene (6 bases). The germline CDR1 and CDR2 sequences are MDHEN and SYDVKM. This CDR3 comprises 14 residues. V was clipped by 10 bases and J by 4 bases, with 19 bases between them. The CDR3 protein is CATLEGVRGTEAFF. As DNA, the CDR3 is TGTGCCACCCTGGAGGGGGTTAGAGGCACTGAAGCTTTCTTT.

This clonotype was seen repeatedly, ten times or more. The chain joins TRBV28 to TRBJ1-5; D not resolved. Trimming removed 6 bases from V and 3 bases from J, with 15 bases in between. This CDR3 is built from 15 residues. Germline V lookup: CDR1 MDHEN, CDR2 SYDVKM. The CDR3 DNA reads as TGTGCCAGCAGACTCCCCCGGGGTTCCAATCAGCCCCAGCATTTT. This codes for CASRLPRGSNQPQHF.

The table lists this clonotype with a few counts. A read error is possible here, since a much larger clone lies one base away. This chain uses TRBV12-3 or TRBV12-4 with TRBJ2-7; D remains ambiguous. The tail of the sequence fits TRBJ2-1 better, so the J call may be wrong. The CDR3 is 13 amino acids. CDR3 nucleotide sequence: TGTGCCAGCAGTTTAGGTAATACCTACGAGCAGTTCTTC. Amino acids: CASSLGNTYEQFF.

This clonotype has ten or more counts. V gene TRBV27 combines with J gene TRBJ2-7, with D hard to call. Germline V gene sequence: CDR1 MNHEY, CDR2 SMNVEV (reference sequence). The V end lost 8 bases, the J end lost 3 bases, and 17 bases lay between the germline ends. There are 14 residues in the CDR3. CDR3: CASSASGWYYEQYF. CDR3 DNA sequence: TGTGCCAGCTCGGCTAGTGGTTGGTACTACGAGCAGTACTTC.

Many counts were recorded for this clonotype. The V call is TRBV3-1, the J call TRBJ2-7, with 7 bases matching TRBD1. This CDR3 has 13 amino acids. Germline-derived CDR1 and CDR2 are LGHDT and YNNKEL (reference sequence). After removal of 3 bases from V and 4 bases from J, the junction contained 3 bases not matched to a gene. This chain's CDR3 is CASSQTGIYEQYF. The CDR3 region has the DNA TGTGCCAGCAGCCAGACAGGGATATACGAGCAGTACTTC.

Only a few counts were recorded for this clonotype. The chain carries TRBV20-1 and TRBJ2-2, with D tentatively TRBD2 (6 bases). The V and J ends lost 1 base and 7 bases respectively, with 13 bases between them. CDR3 length: 14 residues. Germline lookup yields CDR1 DFQATT and CDR2 SNEGSKA (reference sequence). The CDR3 spells CSARVRVEGGELFF. In DNA, the CDR3 is TGCAGTGCTAGAGTTAGGGTGGAGGGCGGGGAGCTGTTTTTT.

At least ten counts were recorded for this clonotype. The chain links TRBV5-1 to TRBJ2-3; D ambiguous. There are 18 residues in the CDR3. Trimming pared 6 bases from V and 8 bases from J, leaving 31 bases between. Germline loops: CDR1 SGHRS, CDR2 YFSETQ. CDR3 residues: CASTPLRQAYEQVGTQYF. CDR3 in DNA: TGCGCCAGCACCCCTCTGCGGCAAGCCTATGAGCAAGTGGGTACGCAGTATTTT.

The chain has TRBV6-4 and TRBJ2-5, with 9 bases that match TRBD1. The germline CDR1 and CDR2 sequences are MRHNA and SNTAGT. V shed 5 bases, J shed 5 bases, and the junction held 6 bases outside the gene matches. The CDR3 has 14 residues. The CDR3 DNA sequence: TGTGCCAGCAGTTACGGACAGGGGTTTGAGACCCAGTACTTC. Amino acid sequence: CASSYGQGFETQYF.

This clonotype was observed many times. J is TRBJ1-1 and V is TRBV30, with D perhaps TRBD1 (5 bases). This CDR3 region has 12 residues. CDR1 is GTSNPN, CDR2 SVGIG, per germline (reference sequence). Between the trimmed V and J ends, which lost 5 bases and 5 bases, there was a span of 12 bases. CDR3 in amino acids: CAWGTIFTEAFF. CDR3 nucleotide sequence: TGTGCCTGGGGGACGATTTTTACTGAAGCTTTCTTT.

The table lists this clonotype with a few counts. V and J are TRBV14 and TRBJ2-2; D ambiguous. The germline V gene encodes CDR1 SGHDN and CDR2 FVKESK. Trimming removed 0 bases from V and 4 bases from J, with 6 bases in between. The CDR3 consists of 14 residues. The CDR3 region has the DNA TGTGCCAGCAGCCAAGACTTGGGCACCGGGGAGCTGTTTTTT. This sequence encodes CASSQDLGTGELFF.

The rearrangement uses TRBV2 and TRBJ2-3; D gene uncertain. Germline V CDR1 and CDR2: SNHLY, FYNNEI. V was trimmed by 7 bases and J by 0 bases, leaving 14 bases between them. The CDR3 totals 15 residues. CDR3 nucleotides: TGTGCCAGCAAAATAAAATCAGCTAGCACAGATACGCAGTATTTT. It translates to CASKIKSASTDTQYF.

The V and J genes are TRBV7-2 and TRBJ2-5, with D unclear. This CDR3 is built from 14 residues. The V end lost 1 base, the J end lost 1 base, and 7 bases lay between the germline ends. The germline V gene has CDR1 SGHTA and CDR2 FQGNSA. The chain's CDR3 is CASSLGSLQETQYF. DNA for the CDR3: TGTGCCAGCAGCTTAGGAAGTCTCCAAGAGACCCAGTACTTC.

This clonotype was picked up a small number of times. The V call is TRBV12-3 or TRBV12-4, the J call TRBJ2-1; 12 bases are a match to TRBD1. The CDR3 is 16 amino acids. The V gene end was trimmed by 6 bases and the J gene end by 7 bases; junction bases not matched to a gene: 10. CDR3 region: CASSLGTGGAGNEQFF. CDR3 nucleotides: TGTGCCAGCAGCCTCGGGACAGGGGGCGCGGGGAATGAGCAGTTCTTC.

This clonotype has only a few counts. The chain joins TRBV27 to TRBJ2-7, with a tentative D call TRBD1 (5 bases). Germline CDR1 and CDR2: MNHEY and SMNVEV (reference sequence). The CDR3 is 15 amino acids. The V end was cut by 6 bases, the J end by 6 bases, with 21 bases between. CDR3 nucleotide sequence: TGTGCCAGCAGACGTGGGGCGCGGAGCCCGGGCGAGCAGTACTTC. As protein: CASRRGARSPGEQYF.